The sequence of this T cell receptor beta chain was determined in a study of blood T cell repertoires in COVID-19. This clone was seen only a few times. Measured with immunoSEQ multiplex PCR; TCRdb has only the in-frame clones, and not every one. The sample contains about 280,000 clones, around 85% of which appear only once. The CDR3 runs to 14 residues. V lost 3 bases to trimming and J lost 3 bases, with 12 bases between them. Germline CDR1 SGHDT, CDR2 YYEEEE. The rearrangement links TRBV5-6 to TRBJ1-2; a weak D match, TRBD1 (5 bases). The sequencing sample was made of peripheral blood. The sequence was obtained from a woman aged 65 to 85 with acute or convalescent COVID-19. In DNA form, the CDR3 reads TGTGCCAGCAGCTACGACAGAACCCACTATGGCTACACCTTC. This codes for CASSYDRTHYGYTF.